This TCR beta chain was documented in a study of CD8 T cells in ankylosing spondylitis. This clonotype has ten or more counts. Its antigen is still unknown. V was clipped by 0 bases and J by 3 bases; unmatched bases: 4. This CDR3 is built from 15 residues. Per the germline V gene, CDR1 is ENHRY and CDR2 is SYGVKD. The authors made TCR beta libraries by quantitative 5'-RACE with molecular barcodes. TCRdb processed the 5' RACE reads anew with MiXCR; each CDR3 protein has one entry. The table includes fewer than 550,000 distinct CDR3 sequences, 5.3% detected once. Study results and limitations: Before this, some motif variants had been reported in reactive arthritis synovial fluid and blood. Clones linked to disease were reported to show significant enrichment in matched ankylosing spondylitis synovial fluid. Characteristic of ankylosing spondylitis blood, it appeared, was a TCR beta motif comprising roughly 8 highly homologous variants. CD8+ cells made up the disease-linked clones, which were relatively rare in peripheral blood.

Sequencing used blood, either unsorted or a sorted T cell fraction (not recorded which). The V and J genes are TRBV10-3 and TRBJ1-1, with 7 bases that match TRBD1. This clonotype originated in a male donor with ankylosing spondylitis. CDR3 loop: CAISESNQGDTEAFF. For the CDR3, the DNA is TGTGCCATCAGTGAGTCGAATCAGGGGGACACTGAAGCTTTCTTT.